Shown below are 9 T cell receptor beta chains from a single sample sequenced in a study of blood T cell repertoires in COVID-19. The table came from immunoSEQ multiplex PCR; TCRdb's copy has only in-frame clones and leaves some out. The table has about 150,000 clones, 70% to 90% seen once. The sequenced sample consisted of peripheral blood. The receptors here all came from a woman in her fifties or sixties with acute or convalescent COVID-19.

The chain recombines TRBV27 with TRBJ1-5; possibly TRBD1 for D (6 bases). The CDR3 loop spans 15 amino acids. V gave up 3 bases and J gave up 0 bases, with 9 bases separating them. The germline V gene has CDR1 MNHEY and CDR2 SMNVEV (reference sequence). CDR3 in DNA: TGTGCCAGCAGTTTCTCAGGGGATAGCAATCAGCCCCAGCATTTT. It yields the protein CASSFSGDSNQPQHF.

The CDR3 sequence: CASSIFRGGAGTDTQYF. DNA for the CDR3: TGTGCCAGTAGTATCTTTCGGGGGGGGGCCGGCACAGATACGCAGTATTTT. This chain links TRBV19 with TRBJ2-3; TRBD2 aligns across 8 bases. CDR1 and CDR2 from the germline V gene are LNHDA and SQIVND (reference sequence). The CDR3 covers 17 residues. Trimming took 3 bases from V and 1 from J; bases not matched to a gene: 9.

V gene TRBV6-6 combines with J gene TRBJ1-1, with 9 positions matching TRBD1. The trim removed 4 bases at V and 5 bases at J, leaving 2 bases unmatched. Germline CDR1 MNHNY, CDR2 SVGAGI (reference sequence). The CDR3 consists of 13 residues. This CDR3 reads CASSWDRATEAFF. The CDR3 DNA follows: TGTGCCAGCAGTTGGGACAGGGCTACTGAAGCTTTCTTT.

This chain joins TRBV4-3 and TRBJ1-6; D is possibly TRBD1 (6 bases). CDR1 and CDR2 (germline): LGHNA, YSLEER. The CDR3 consists of 14 residues. The V end was cut by 1 base, the J end by 10 bases, with 11 bases between. The chain's CDR3 is CASSQGTDLSPLHF. In DNA, the CDR3 is TGCGCCAGCAGCCAAGGGACAGACCTATCACCCCTCCACTTT.

The CDR3 loop is CASSLRGAYTQYF. Here the CDR3 DNA reads TGTGCCAGCAGTTTACGGGGGGCATATACGCAGTATTTT. This chain connects TRBV28 to TRBJ2-3, with a possible D match to TRBD2 (7 bases). CDR3 length: 13 residues. V was shortened by 2 bases and J by 7 bases, with 10 bases between the two germline ends. Germline V gene lookup returns CDR1 MDHEN and CDR2 SYDVKM.

The chain employs TRBV27 and TRBJ1-5; 8 nucleotides match TRBD1. J lost 9 bases, V lost 3 bases, and 10 bases had no gene match. CDR3 length: 15 amino acids. Germline assignment: CDR1 MNHEY and CDR2 SMNVEV (reference sequence). The CDR3 region is CASSFGTGINLPQHF. CDR3 nucleotides: TGTGCCAGCAGTTTTGGGACAGGCATCAATTTGCCCCAGCATTTT.

This chain uses TRBV7-2 with TRBJ1-6; D unresolved. CDR1 is SGHTA, CDR2 FQGNSA, per germline. The V end was cut by 2 bases, the J end by 5 bases, with 13 bases between. The CDR3 runs 16 residues. The DNA of the CDR3 is TGTGCCAGCAGCTTATTGAGGAGTCTCAATAATTCACCCCTCCACTTT. Amino acid sequence: CASSLLRSLNNSPLHF.

The CDR3 region is CASSPLPESPLHF. The CDR3 nucleotides are TGTGCCAGCTCACCACTTCCTGAGTCACCCCTCCACTTT. The rearrangement joins TRBV18 to TRBJ1-6; D uncertain. The V end lost 1 base, the J end lost 10 bases, and 8 bases lay between the germline ends. This CDR3 has 13 amino acids. The germline V gene has CDR1 KGHSH and CDR2 LQKENI.

The chain recombines TRBV7-9 with TRBJ2-5, with D possibly TRBD2 on 7 matching bases. V was shortened by 5 bases and J by 5 bases, with 12 bases between the two germline ends. Germline values: CDR1 SEHNR, CDR2 FQNEAQ (reference sequence). The CDR3 contains 13 residues. The CDR3 spells CASSRGAIETQYF. DNA of the CDR3: TGTGCCAGCAGCCGGGGGGCAATTGAGACCCAGTACTTC.